At least ten counts were recorded for the clone carrying this T cell receptor beta chain. There are 16 residues in the CDR3. CDR1 is MNHEY, CDR2 SMNVEV, per germline (reference sequence). Trimming left V 5 bases short and J 0 bases short, with 15 bases between. Time point reported: newly diagnosed GD, antithyroid drugs for less than 3 months. Extracted PBMC RNA gave rise to the TCR library. The data belong to a study of regulatory T cells in long-lasting Graves disease. Construction of the TCR beta libraries employed iRepertoire HTBI primers in conjunction with Arm-PCR of CDR3 regions. MiXCR, applied by TCRdb to the multiplex PCR reads, yields one record per CDR3 protein. The data hold approximately 490,000 distinct CDR3 sequences, with around 15% observed a single time. The sample was also reused in another study, on T cells in Graves' hyperthyroidism and ophthalmopathy. This second report adds: Diagnosing involved the use of clinical symptoms, serum thyroxine and TRAb, thyroid ultrasound and orbital computed tomography. HTBI primers were employed in a first-round RT-PCR of the TCR CDR3.

The sequenced sample was peripheral blood mononuclear cells (PBMCs), obtained at new diagnosis, from a patient treated with antithyroid drugs. This clonotype was obtained from a man between 40 and 49 years old with Graves disease. This chain uses TRBV27 with TRBJ2-3; D uncertain. The CDR3 protein is CASSRRRAPSTDTQYF. In nucleotides, the CDR3 is TGTGCCAGCAGTCGCCGCCGGGCCCCGAGCACAGATACGCAGTATTTT.